This TCR beta chain comes out of a study of blood T cell repertoires in COVID-19. Trimming removed 8 bases from V and 2 bases from J, with 14 bases in between. The germline CDR1 and CDR2 sequences are SQVTM and ANQGSEA. CDR3 length: 13 residues. The assay was immunoSEQ multiplex PCR, and TCRdb's table has in-frame clones only and misses some. Of roughly 130,000 clones listed, roughly 80% were seen once; the top ten hold roughly an eighth. The chain has TRBV29-1 and TRBJ2-3, with D unclear. The sample comprised peripheral blood. The clonotype originates from a woman aged 30 to 39 who had recovered from COVID-19. The CDR3 DNA reads as TGCAGCTCACCGGGTATCCACACAGATACGCAGTATTTT. Encoded protein: CSSPGIHTDTQYF.